Given below is one T cell receptor beta chain in context. Libraries were prepared by immunoSEQ multiplex PCR; TCRdb keeps only in-frame clonotypes and omits some of them. This table has 70,000 to 95,000 clones, around 82% appearing once. These data are taken from a study of lymphopenia after photon versus proton radiotherapy. Germline V gene sequence: CDR1 SQVTM, CDR2 ANQGSEA. Trimming cost V 3 bases and J 7 bases; bases outside gene matches: 3. CDR3 length equals 13 residues. Sequenced here: peripheral blood, sampled from a patient treated with proton-based radiotherapy. The chain couples TRBV29-1 to TRBJ2-1, with 10 bases matching TRBD1. This sequence originates from a man aged 60-69 years with pancreatic cancer. The chain's CDR3 is CSVEGQGRNEQFF. For the CDR3, the DNA is TGCAGCGTTGAGGGACAGGGGAGGAATGAGCAGTTCTTC.